Each of the 19 T cell receptor beta chains below was sequenced from the same sample in a study of radiation and T cells in renal cell carcinoma. Regarding time point: blood 2 weeks post-SBRT. Treatment specified: 15 Gy SBRT to primary tumor, nephrectomy 4 weeks later. Profiled with immunoSEQ multiplex PCR; TCRdb holds only in-frame clones, not every one. This table has tens of thousands of clones, around three quarters appearing once. Sequences were derived from blood, sampled from a patient whose treatment included radiotherapy and nephrectomy. These receptor sequences come from a man between 60 and 75 years old with renal cell carcinoma.

The chain employs TRBV4-1 and TRBJ2-1, with TRBD2 identical over 11 bases. With 1 base clipped from V and 5 bases from J, the junction kept 7 bases outside the gene matches. Germline V gives CDR1 MGHRA, CDR2 YSYEKL. The CDR3 extends over 17 amino acids. The CDR3 protein is CASSQGPGLAVNNEQFF. DNA of the CDR3: TGCGCCAGCAGCCAAGGACCGGGACTAGCGGTTAACAATGAGCAGTTCTTC.

This clone appeared once. The chain joins TRBV15 to TRBJ2-4, with D possibly matching TRBD2 (5 bases). Germline V gene data show CDR1 as LNHNV and CDR2 as YYDKDF (reference sequence). Trimming cost V 0 bases and J 0 bases, with 12 bases left between them. There are 17 residues in the CDR3. The CDR3 reads CATSRDRGRGAKNIQYF. In DNA form, the CDR3 reads TGTGCCACCAGCAGAGACCGCGGACGGGGAGCCAAAAACATTCAGTACTTC. Drawing the rest from reference TRBV15 and TRBJ2-4, the complete variable domain is DAMVIQNPRYQVTQFGKPVTLSCSQTLNHNVMYWYQQKSSQAPKLLFHYYDKDFNNEADTPDNFQSRRPNTSFCFLDIRSPGLGDTAMYLCATSRDRGRGAKNIQYFGAGTRLSVL.

This chain connects TRBV30 to TRBJ2-2, with 7 bases matching TRBD2. Germline V gene data show CDR1 as GTSNPN and CDR2 as SVGIG (reference sequence). The CDR3 contains 17 residues. V dropped 0 bases and J dropped 9; count of bases not matched to a gene: 16. The CDR3, as DNA: TGTGCCTGGAGTGTACTAAGAGCGCGGCAGCGGGGCCGGGAGCTGTTTTTT. This sequence encodes CAWSVLRARQRGRELFF. The variable domain in full, with the rest retrieved from reference TRBV30 and TRBJ2-2, is SQTIHQWPATLVQPVGSPLSLECTVEGTSNPNLYWYRQAAGRGLQLLFYSVGIGQISSEVPQNLSASRPQDRQFILSSKKLLLSDSGFYLCAWSVLRARQRGRELFFGEGSRLTVL.

The rearrangement uses TRBV7-6 and TRBJ1-1; D gene uncertain. The CDR3 sequence is 12 residues long. The V gene's germline CDR1 is SGHVS and CDR2 FNYEAQ. The V end was cut by 1 base, the J end by 3 bases, with 3 bases between. The CDR3 sequence is CASSLVDTEAFF. In DNA, the CDR3 is TGTGCCAGCAGCTTAGTTGACACTGAAGCTTTCTTT.

Judged by abundance, this clone is medium-sized. The chain has TRBV7-2 and TRBJ2-1; D gene uncertain. Looked up from germline, CDR1 is SGHTA and CDR2 is FQGNSA. V lost 1 base and J 5 bases, leaving 6 bases between the germline ends. The length of the CDR3 is 13 residues. For the CDR3, the DNA is TGTGCCAGCAGCTTAGGTACTAACAATGAGCAGTTCTTC. Its protein product is CASSLGTNNEQFF.

V usage is TRBV5-6 and J usage is TRBJ2-5; D tentatively reads TRBD1 or TRBD2 (7 bases each). Germline V gene data show CDR1 as SGHDT and CDR2 as YYEEEE. Deletions cut 5 bases from V and 5 bases from J, with 16 bases between. The CDR3 has 14 amino acids. Here the CDR3 DNA reads TGTGCCAGCAGAGCCCCCCAGGGGGGGGAGACCCAGTACTTC. Translated, it gives CASRAPQGGETQYF.

In its sample, this clone was seen once. The chain has TRBV9 and TRBJ2-5; no definite D call. The CDR3 spans 13 residues. The germline gives CDR1 SGDLS, CDR2 YYNGEE. The germline V and J ends were trimmed by 4 bases and 5 bases, with 12 bases remaining between them. The CDR3 nucleotides read TGTGCCAGCAGCTCCCGTCCCGGGGAGACCCAGTACTTC. It codes for CASSSRPGETQYF.

This chain joins TRBV2 and TRBJ2-1; 7 bases align to TRBD1. The V and J ends lost 5 bases and 0 bases, in that order; junction bases with no gene match: 13. CDR3 length equals 18 residues. Germline loops: CDR1 SNHLY, CDR2 FYNNEI. For the CDR3, the DNA is TGTGCCAGCAGTCCCGGGACAGCCGCTCGAAGCTCCTACAATGAGCAGTTCTTC. Amino acid sequence: CASSPGTAARSSYNEQFF.

The chain combines TRBV10-3 with TRBJ1-1; unclear D gene. Germline CDR1 and CDR2: ENHRY and SYGVKD. V lost 5 bases, J lost 1 base, and 8 bases lay in between. The CDR3 runs 13 residues. DNA of the CDR3: TGTGCCATCAGTTTAGAAAAGAACACTGAAGCTTTCTTT. Amino acid sequence: CAISLEKNTEAFF.

The chain joins TRBV5-6 to TRBJ2-2; tentative D call: TRBD2 (6 bases). CDR3 length equals 15 residues. V was pared by 0 bases and J by 8 bases, with 14 bases between. Germline CDR1 SGHDT, CDR2 YYEEEE. In DNA form, the CDR3 reads TGTGCCAGCAGCTTGGGACTAGTATCATCGGGGGAGCTGTTTTTT. Its protein is CASSLGLVSSGELFF.

The chain uses TRBV6-5 and TRBJ2-7; perhaps D is TRBD1 or TRBD2 (5 bases each). The CDR3 is 12 residues long. Germline assignment: CDR1 MNHEY and CDR2 SVGAGI. V was pared by 8 bases and J by 2 bases, with 10 bases between. CDR3 nucleotide sequence: TGTGCCAGCGGCAGGGACCCCTACGAGCAGTACTTC. Translating gives CASGRDPYEQYF.

The chain carries TRBV9 and TRBJ2-3, with 10 nucleotides matching TRBD2. The CDR3 totals 17 residues. Germline CDR1 SGDLS, CDR2 YYNGEE. With 0 bases clipped from V and 5 bases from J, the junction kept 9 bases outside the gene matches. Here the CDR3 reads CASSVGIAGGGGDTQYF. CDR3 in DNA: TGTGCCAGCAGCGTAGGGATAGCGGGGGGCGGAGGAGATACGCAGTATTTT.

The table lists this clone with a count of one. The chain recombines TRBV6-6 with TRBJ1-3; no definite D call. The CDR3 totals 13 residues. Trimming removed 0 bases at V and 4 bases at J, with 4 bases between. CDR1 and CDR2 from the germline V gene are MNHNY and SVGAGI (reference sequence). The DNA of the CDR3 is TGTGCCAGCAGTTACTCGACCGGAAACACCATATATTTT. Amino acid sequence: CASSYSTGNTIYF.

The V gene is TRBV5-4, the J gene TRBJ2-5; D is unresolved. Germline V gene data show CDR1 as SGHNT and CDR2 as YYREEE (reference sequence). The CDR3 loop spans 13 amino acids. Trimming took off 0 bases at V and 1 base at J, with 4 bases between the two ends. CDR3 nucleotides: TGTGCCAGCAGCTTGGCCAGCCAAGAGACCCAGTACTTC. As protein: CASSLASQETQYF.

The rearrangement uses TRBV7-8 and TRBJ2-7; D uncertain. Germline CDR1 reads SGHVS; CDR2 reads FQNEAQ. The CDR3 covers 14 residues. Trimming took off 4 bases at V and 7 bases at J, with 17 bases between the two ends. This chain's CDR3 is CASSSTDESGEQYV. The CDR3 DNA follows: TGTGCCAGCAGCTCCACGGACGAATCCGGAGAGCAGTACGTC.

The CDR3 region is CASSLLTPSGGGGYTF. The CDR3 DNA reads as TGTGCCAGCAGCCTATTGACCCCTTCAGGGGGCGGCGGCTACACCTTC. This sequence joins TRBV7-9 and TRBJ1-2; 8 bases are shared with TRBD1. V shed 5 bases, J shed 8 bases, and the junction held 16 bases outside the gene matches. Germline assignment: CDR1 SEHNR and CDR2 FQNEAQ (reference sequence). The CDR3 consists of 16 residues.

The V and J genes are TRBV11-3 and TRBJ2-1; TRBD2 is a possible D gene (6 bases). The CDR3 sequence is 13 residues long. V was cut by 4 bases and J by 5 bases, with 9 bases left in between. CDR1 and CDR2 (germline): SGHNT, YENEEA. In DNA form, the CDR3 reads TGTGCCAGCAGCTCACTAGCCCACAATGAGCAGTTCTTC. Translating gives CASSSLAHNEQFF.

V usage is TRBV28 and J usage is TRBJ2-2; TRBD1 aligns across 7 bases. The CDR3 is made up of 14 amino acids. The trim removed 6 bases at V and 4 bases at J, leaving 5 bases unmatched. Germline CDR1 and CDR2: MDHEN and SYDVKM. The DNA of the CDR3 is TGTGCCAGCAGAAACAGGGGAAGCACCGGGGAGCTGTTTTTT. Translating it yields CASRNRGSTGELFF.

This chain uses TRBV2 with TRBJ2-3; possibly TRBD2 for D (5 bases). CDR1 and CDR2 from the germline V gene are SNHLY and FYNNEI. V was pared by 6 bases and J by 9 bases, with 19 bases between. CDR3 length equals 14 residues. In DNA form, the CDR3 reads TGTGCCAGCAGGTACATCGGGATTTTCCGAACGCAGTATTTT. It encodes CASRYIGIFRTQYF. Filled out from reference TRBV2 and TRBJ2-3, the complete variable domain reads EPEVTQTPSHQVTQMGQEVILRCVPISNHLYFYWYRQILGQKVEFLVSFYNNEISEKSEIFDDQFSVERPDGSNFTLKIRSTKLEDSAMYFCASRYIGIFRTQYFGPGTRLTVL.